The 18 T cell receptor beta chains reported below all come from one sample, sequenced in a study of blood T cell repertoires in COVID-19. Produced via immunoSEQ multiplex PCR; TCRdb's table is partial and in-frame only. In the table there are 140,000 to 150,000 clones, about 91% of which are singletons. Sequencing was done on a sample of peripheral blood. The source of these receptors is a woman between 45 and 60 years old with acute or convalescent COVID-19.

This chain connects TRBV13 to TRBJ2-7; D gene uncertain. The V and J ends lost 2 bases and 2 bases respectively, with 10 bases between them. The CDR3 contains 14 residues. Germline V CDR1 and CDR2: PRHDT, FYEKMQ (reference sequence). DNA for the CDR3: TGTGCCAGCAGCTTATCCCCCACAACCTACGAGCAGTACTTC. It encodes CASSLSPTTYEQYF.

This chain connects TRBV3-1 (or the pseudogene TRBV3-2) to TRBJ2-7; D is unresolved. Between the trimmed V and J ends, which lost 0 bases and 2 bases, there was a span of 11 bases. CDR1 and CDR2 (germline): LGHDT, YNNKEL (reference sequence). The CDR3 is 15 residues long. CDR3 residues: CASSQEVADTYEQYF. CDR3 bases: TGTGCCAGCAGCCAAGAAGTCGCGGATACCTACGAGCAGTACTTC.

On this clone itself: The junction differs from germline at one of its ends, possibly a read error. The chain carries TRBV9 and TRBJ1-2; 7 bases are shared with TRBD1. The CDR3 is 13 amino acids. The germline V gene encodes CDR1 SGDLS and CDR2 YYNGEE. The CDR3 here is CASSVEVVEGQSF. The CDR3 coding sequence is TGTGCCAGCAGCGTAGAGGTAGTTGAGGGACAGAGCTTC.

The chain couples TRBV5-5 to TRBJ2-1, with 12 bases lining up with TRBD2. V gave up 0 bases and J gave up 8 bases; unmatched junction bases: 6. Germline loops: CDR1 SGHKS, CDR2 YYEKEE (reference sequence). This CDR3 is built from 16 residues. The CDR3: CASSLVLAGGGDEQFF. The CDR3 DNA reads as TGTGCCAGCAGCTTGGTCCTAGCGGGAGGGGGAGATGAGCAGTTCTTC.

V gene TRBV5-1 combines with J gene TRBJ2-7, with 7 bases identical to TRBD2. This CDR3 contains 15 residues. The junction had 10 bases not matched to a gene; V was cut back by 5 bases and J by 2 bases. Germline values: CDR1 SGHRS, CDR2 YFSETQ. The CDR3 loop is CASSLIERGPYEQYF. CDR3 nucleotides: TGCGCCAGCAGTTTAATTGAGCGGGGTCCCTACGAGCAGTACTTC.

In nucleotides, the CDR3 is TGTGCCAGCAGTTCCCTGACGACTAGCGGGGGGGGCAATGAGCAGTTCTTC. This codes for CASSSLTTSGGGNEQFF. V usage is TRBV27 and J usage is TRBJ2-1, with TRBD2 identical over 14 bases. The V and J ends lost 4 bases and 6 bases, in that order; junction bases with no gene match: 8. Germline CDR1 reads MNHEY; CDR2 reads SMNVEV (reference sequence). The CDR3 length is 17 residues.

The chain recombines TRBV6-2 or TRBV6-3 with TRBJ1-2; no clear D gene. CDR3 length: 13 amino acids. Germline V gene lookup returns CDR1 MNHEY and CDR2 SVGEGT. The V end was cut by 0 bases, the J end by 8 bases, with 10 bases between. In nucleotides, the CDR3 is TGTGCCAGCAGTTACTCGACCCTGGAGGGCTACACCTTC. Protein sequence: CASSYSTLEGYTF.

V and J are TRBV6-5 and TRBJ2-7; TRBD1 might be the D (6 bases). Germline loops: CDR1 MNHEY, CDR2 SVGAGI. Trimming pared 6 bases from V and 6 bases from J, leaving 18 bases between. The CDR3 contains 14 residues. In nucleotides, the CDR3 is TGTGCCAGCAGCCCCGTACAGGGAAGGAGCGAGCAGTACTTC. Its protein is CASSPVQGRSEQYF.

The rearrangement uses TRBV5-4 and TRBJ1-6, with D maybe TRBD1 (6 bases). This CDR3 is built from 15 residues. V dropped 0 bases and J dropped 10 bases, with 14 bases sitting between them. Germline V CDR1 and CDR2: SGHNT, YYREEE (reference sequence). DNA of the CDR3: TGTGCCAGCAGCTTGGGAACAGGGAATTCCTCACCCCTCCACTTT. Its translation is CASSLGTGNSSPLHF.

The chain recombines TRBV28 with TRBJ2-3; D remains ambiguous. Germline V gene data show CDR1 as MDHEN and CDR2 as SYDVKM. This CDR3 is built from 15 residues. V was pared by 6 bases and J by 1 base, with 14 bases between. CDR3 bases: TGTGCCAGCAGCTTAGGCTCAATGGGCACAGATACGCAGTATTTT. This encodes CASSLGSMGTDTQYF.

The CDR3: CASSYRTGLAIEYF. CDR3 DNA: TGTGCCAGCAGCTATCGGACCGGACTAGCGATTGAGTACTTC. This chain joins TRBV5-6 and TRBJ2-7; TRBD2 aligns across 9 bases. V was pared by 3 bases and J by 11 bases, with 12 bases of the junction left unmatched. The CDR3 length is 14 residues. Germline-derived CDR1 and CDR2 are SGHDT and YYEEEE. Drawing the rest from reference TRBV5-6 and TRBJ2-7, the complete variable domain is DAGVTQSPTHLIKTRGQQVTLRCSPKSGHDTVSWYQQALGQGPQFIFQYYEEEERQRGNFPDRFSGHQFPNYSSELNVNALLLGDSALYLCASSYRTGLAIEYFGPGTRLTVT.

This clone was detected a few times. The V call is TRBV6-2 or TRBV6-3, the J call TRBJ2-2, with D maybe TRBD1 (6 bases). The germline CDR1 and CDR2 sequences are MNHEY and SVGEGT. V gave up 2 bases and J gave up 3 bases, with 7 bases separating them. The CDR3 is 14 amino acids. CDR3 sequence (DNA): TGTGCCAGCAGTTACAGGGGGTACACCGGGGAGCTGTTTTTT. Protein sequence: CASSYRGYTGELFF.

CDR3 amino acids: CASSLGGQGNNEQFF. The CDR3 DNA sequence: TGTGCCAGCAGCTTGGGGGGACAGGGGAACAATGAGCAGTTCTTC. The rearrangement joins TRBV11-3 to TRBJ2-1; 10 nucleotides match TRBD1. CDR1 SGHNT and CDR2 YENEEA come from the germline V gene. After removal of 3 bases from V and 5 bases from J, the junction contained 4 bases not matched to a gene. The CDR3 sequence is 15 residues long.

This chain joins TRBV3-1 (or the pseudogene TRBV3-2) and TRBJ1-3; D not certain. Germline values: CDR1 LGHDT, CDR2 YNNKEL (reference sequence). The CDR3 loop spans 15 amino acids. V gave up 6 bases and J gave up 0 bases, with 12 bases separating them. In DNA form, the CDR3 reads TGTGCCAGCAGGTCGGCGGGGATCTCTGGAAACACCATATATTTT. Its protein product is CASRSAGISGNTIYF.

This sequence joins TRBV29-1 and TRBJ2-6; TRBD1 matches at 7 bases. Germline V gives CDR1 SQVTM, CDR2 ANQGSEA. V dropped 3 bases and J dropped 0; count of bases not matched to a gene: 2. The CDR3 spans 15 residues. CDR3 sequence reads: CSVDDRDSGANVLTF. CDR3 in DNA: TGCAGCGTTGATGACAGGGACTCTGGGGCCAACGTCCTGACTTTC.

The chain employs TRBV6-4 and TRBJ1-1; D might be TRBD1 (5 bases). Trimming left V 5 bases short and J 1 base short, with 11 bases between. Germline lookup yields CDR1 MRHNA and CDR2 SNTAGT. The length of the CDR3 is 14 residues. The CDR3 region is CASSKEGANTEAFF. The CDR3 DNA is TGTGCCAGCAGTAAAGAAGGGGCGAACACTGAAGCTTTCTTT.

The V call is TRBV11-3, the J call TRBJ2-1, with a possible D match to TRBD1 (6 bases). Germline assignment: CDR1 SGHNT and CDR2 YENEEA. Deletions cut 5 bases from V and 5 bases from J, with 13 bases between. CDR3 length: 14 residues. CDR3 in amino acids: CASSPGDADNEQFF. The CDR3 nucleotides read TGTGCCAGCAGCCCAGGGGACGCTGACAATGAGCAGTTCTTC.

The V and J genes are TRBV29-1 and TRBJ1-2; D is unresolved. The V gene lost 3 bases and the J gene lost 0 bases, with 11 bases spanning the gap. The V gene's germline CDR1 is SQVTM and CDR2 ANQGSEA. The CDR3 has 14 residues. CDR3 in DNA: TGCAGCGTTGATTCCATGTTTTCTAACTATGGCTACACCTTC. Protein product: CSVDSMFSNYGYTF.